Listed below are T cell receptor beta chains from one sample, sequenced in a study of T cells after yellow fever vaccination. One entry per CDR3 protein, called by TCRdb with MiXCR from the 5' RACE reads. The sample includes 95,000 to 150,000 distinct CDR3 sequences, roughly 8.2% of them seen just once. The starting material was CD8+ T cells sorted from PBMCs, obtained on the day of the yellow fever booster vaccination. These receptors all stem from a man in his late teens or twenties who received the YFV17D yellow fever vaccine. CDR3s include the opening cysteine and the closing phenylalanine or tryptophan. D genes are given only for firm matches. Clone size is given for some rows only: seen once, a few or many times, or a class if the clone is expanded.

D	V	size	J	length	CDR3	DNA
.	TRBV10-3	few	TRBJ1-3	14	CAITGESSGNTIYF	TGTGCCATCACGGGGGAGAGCTCTGGAAACACCATATATTTT
.	TRBV7-3	.	TRBJ2-2	14	CASSPAYGIGELFF	TGTGCCAGCAGCCCCGCCTATGGGATCGGGGAGCTGTTTTTT
.	TRBV7-8	.	TRBJ1-5	15	CASSLFRGGNQPQHF	TGTGCCAGCAGCCTATTCAGGGGTGGCAATCAGCCCCAGCATTTT
TRBD1	TRBV12-3/TRBV12-4	.	TRBJ2-1	15	CASSFGTGTSGEQFF	TGTGCCAGCAGTTTCGGGACAGGGACCTCCGGTGAGCAGTTCTTC
.	TRBV2	.	TRBJ2-1	14	CATKTGREIGEQFF	TGTGCCACCAAAACGGGCCGGGAGATCGGTGAGCAGTTCTTC
.	TRBV7-2	few	TRBJ1-1	14	CASSFLAGNTEAFF	TGTGCCAGCAGCTTCTTGGCGGGGAACACTGAAGCTTTCTTT
.	TRBV4-3	few	TRBJ2-7	13	CASSWGDGNEQYF	TGCGCCAGCAGCTGGGGGGACGGGAACGAGCAGTACTTC
.	TRBV10-3	few	TRBJ2-5	14	CAIRPLGEGETQYF	TGTGCCATCAGACCTCTCGGAGAGGGGGAGACCCAGTACTTC
.	TRBV3-1	few	TRBJ2-7	15	CASSQGAGAAYEQYF	TGTGCCAGCAGCCAAGGAGCGGGCGCCGCCTACGAGCAGTACTTC
.	TRBV4-3	few	TRBJ1-3	15	CASSQDLGFGNTIYF	TGCGCCAGCAGCCAAGATTTGGGGTTTGGAAACACCATATATTTT
TRBD2	TRBV2	.	TRBJ2-5	15	CASSEDASGGETKYF	TGTGCCAGCAGTGAAGACGCTAGCGGGGGAGAGACCAAGTACTTC
.	TRBV6-1	.	TRBJ2-3	14	CASSEGHSTDTQYF	TGTGCCAGCAGTGAGGGACACAGCACAGATACGCAGTATTTT
TRBD1	TRBV7-6	.	TRBJ2-3	16	CASSFGQGVFLDTQYF	TGTGCCAGCAGCTTTGGACAGGGGGTTTTTCTAGATACGCAGTATTTT
TRBD2	TRBV7-9	.	TRBJ2-1	14	CASSFSGGYNEQFF	TGTGCCAGCAGCTTCTCGGGGGGTTACAATGAGCAGTTCTTC
TRBD1	TRBV2	.	TRBJ2-7	13	CASMGQGFYEQYF	TGTGCCAGCATGGGACAGGGATTCTACGAGCAGTACTTC
TRBD1	TRBV18	many	TRBJ2-4	15	CASSPPTGAKNIQYF	TGTGCCAGCTCACCACCGACAGGGGCGAAAAACATTCAGTACTTC
TRBD1	TRBV15	few	TRBJ2-7	16	CATSRGWTGDVYEQYF	TGTGCCACCAGCAGAGGATGGACAGGCGATGTCTACGAGCAGTACTTC
TRBD2	TRBV6-5	.	TRBJ2-3	16	CASSYGLAGGTDTQYF	TGTGCCAGCAGTTACGGGCTAGCGGGGGGCACAGATACGCAGTATTTT